The 18 T cell receptor beta chains below were found in one sample sequenced in a study of cytomegalovirus exposure and HLA in healthy donors (dated by TCRdb to 2016 to 2017). The protocol used for the library was the immunoSEQ multiplex PCR assay. A mixture of 60 forward primers for TCR Vbeta segments and 13 reverse primers for TCR Jbeta segments was used in the multiplex PCR. TCRdb holds this immuneACCESS table with in-frame rearrangements only. Some clones are missing; in checked studies, unresolved V genes explain under half, and the rest has no known cause. Present in this sample are 90,000 to 100,000 clones, around 79% of which were seen just once. The ten largest account for about 5% of the sample. The sequencing input was PBMCs. These TCRs come from a woman between 35 and 50 years old in good health and CMV-seronegative.

The V gene is TRBV7-8, the J gene TRBJ1-5; D unclear. The CDR3 is 16 amino acids. V lost 1 base and J 2 bases, leaving 12 bases between the germline ends. In germline, CDR1 is SGHVS, CDR2 FQNEAQ. The CDR3 nucleotides are TGTGCCAGCAGCTTAGGTCGAATTGAGGGCAATCAGCCCCAGCATTTT. Protein product: CASSLGRIEGNQPQHF.

In this sample, this clone turned up once. The gene calls are TRBV6-1 and TRBJ1-2; D is undetermined. CDR1 and CDR2 (germline): MNHNS, SASEGT. The V gene lost 3 bases and the J gene lost 6 bases, with 11 bases spanning the gap. The CDR3 is 13 amino acids. The CDR3 reads CASSDEAWDGYTF. The CDR3 coding sequence is TGTGCCAGCAGTGACGAGGCCTGGGATGGCTACACCTTC.

The rearrangement joins TRBV5-6 to TRBJ2-7; D may be TRBD1 (6 bases). This CDR3 region has 15 residues. Trimming took off 4 bases at V and 3 bases at J, with 17 bases between the two ends. Germline CDR1 is SGHDT and CDR2 is YYEEEE. This CDR3 is CASSPPGRGYYEQYF. The CDR3 coding sequence is TGTGCCAGCAGCCCGCCTGGCAGGGGATACTACGAGCAGTACTTC.

This sequence joins TRBV6-5 and TRBJ2-3, with 7 bases that match TRBD1. J gave up 3 bases and V 4 bases, and 10 bases lay outside the gene matches. Per germline, CDR1 MNHEY and CDR2 SVGAGI. The CDR3 runs 16 residues. CDR3 nucleotide sequence: TGTGCCAGCAGTTCCAGGGGGTTTGAGAGAACAGATACGCAGTATTTT. Amino acid sequence: CASSSRGFERTDTQYF.

The chain couples TRBV5-8 to TRBJ2-1, with unresolved D. This CDR3 contains 10 residues. The germline gives CDR1 SGHTS, CDR2 YDEGEE. V was cut by 4 bases and J by 8 bases, with 4 bases left in between. The CDR3 region is CASSLYEQFF. CDR3 nucleotide sequence: TGTGCCAGCAGCCTTTATGAGCAGTTCTTC.

The chain links TRBV2 to TRBJ1-2; 7 nucleotides align to TRBD1. The CDR3 runs to 14 residues. Germline V gives CDR1 SNHLY, CDR2 FYNNEI. The V gene end was trimmed by 6 bases and the J gene end by 0 bases; junction bases not matched to a gene: 4. The chain's CDR3 is CASRGDSSNYGYTF. The DNA for the CDR3 is TGTGCCAGCAGAGGGGACAGCTCTAACTATGGCTACACCTTC.

This chain uses TRBV28 with TRBJ1-5; 10 nucleotides agree with TRBD1. This CDR3 is built from 13 residues. Germline-derived CDR1 and CDR2 are MDHEN and SYDVKM. J gave up 4 bases and V 10 bases, and 4 bases lay outside the gene matches. CDR3 loop: CATPGQGNQPQHF. The CDR3 nucleotides read TGTGCCACCCCGGGACAGGGGAATCAGCCCCAGCATTTT.

In DNA form, the CDR3 reads TGCGCCAGCAGCTGGGACGGGAGAAACTCCTACAATGAGCAGTTCTTC. It codes for CASSWDGRNSYNEQFF. This chain uses TRBV5-1 with TRBJ2-1; weak D call: TRBD2 (6 bases). This CDR3 comprises 16 residues. CDR1 is SGHRS and CDR2 is YFSETQ in the germline V gene. Between the trimmed V and J ends, which lost 3 bases and 0 bases, there was a span of 13 bases.

This chain connects TRBV4-2 to TRBJ2-7; D might be TRBD2 (5 bases). The CDR3 loop spans 14 amino acids. Germline V gives CDR1 LGHNA, CDR2 YNFKEQ. V lost 0 bases, J lost 1 base, and 7 bases lay in between. CDR3 DNA: TGTGCCAGCAGCCAAGACCCGGGGTCCTACGAGCAGTACTTC. It translates to CASSQDPGSYEQYF.

The rearrangement links TRBV5-4 to TRBJ2-1; perhaps TRBD1 as D (7 bases). The CDR3 is made up of 16 amino acids. The germline V gene encodes CDR1 SGHNT and CDR2 YYREEE (reference sequence). V was cut by 4 bases and J by 4 bases, with 18 bases left in between. The CDR3 DNA sequence: TGTGCCAGCAGCGTCGGGACTCAGGGGGTATACAATGAGCAGTTCTTC. This encodes CASSVGTQGVYNEQFF.

The chain links TRBV6-5 to TRBJ2-5; TRBD2 matches at 7 bases. This CDR3 region has 14 residues. From germline, CDR1 is MNHEY and CDR2 SVGAGI. Trimming cost V 7 bases and J 0 bases; bases outside gene matches: 5. The CDR3 region has the DNA TGTGCCAGCACGGGGAGCGGGGACCAAGAGACCCAGTACTTC. Translating it yields CASTGSGDQETQYF.

The chain is built from TRBV7-8 and TRBJ2-3, with D perhaps matching TRBD2 (7 bases). V dropped 5 bases and J dropped 4 bases, with 16 bases sitting between them. Germline values: CDR1 SGHVS, CDR2 FQNEAQ. The CDR3 extends over 15 amino acids. In DNA form, the CDR3 reads TGTGCCAGCAGCAGGGAGGGGGGGCGGTCAGATACGCAGTATTTT. Its translation is CASSREGGRSDTQYF.

The chain recombines TRBV7-9 with TRBJ1-2, with D unresolved. This CDR3 has 13 residues. Trimming cost V 2 bases and J 4 bases, with 8 bases left between them. The germline gives CDR1 SEHNR, CDR2 FQNEAQ (reference sequence). Here the CDR3 reads CASSLRQPYGYTF. DNA of the CDR3: TGTGCCAGCAGCTTACGACAACCCTATGGCTACACCTTC.

The gene calls are TRBV4-1 and TRBJ1-4, with no clear D. The CDR3 is made up of 18 amino acids. Germline CDR1 is MGHRA and CDR2 is YSYEKL. V lost 0 bases and J 0 bases, leaving 14 bases between the germline ends. The CDR3 coding sequence is TGCGCCAGCAGCCAAGATGGGAGGACCGAAGCAACTAATGAAAAACTGTTTTTT. Translated: CASSQDGRTEATNEKLFF.

V gene TRBV5-1 combines with J gene TRBJ1-1; 9 bases agree with TRBD1. The CDR3 totals 14 residues. V lost 4 bases to trimming and J lost 11 bases; unmatched junction nucleotides: 12. Per the germline V gene, CDR1 is SGHRS and CDR2 is YFSETQ. The CDR3 spells CASSPKMDRGDAFF. The CDR3 DNA reads TGCGCCAGCAGCCCGAAGATGGACAGGGGCGACGCTTTCTTT.

This clone was picked up one time. The chain uses TRBV6-1 and TRBJ1-1; 8 nucleotides align to TRBD1. V shed 2 bases and J 2 bases; nucleotides not matched to a gene: 4. The CDR3 consists of 15 residues. CDR1 and CDR2 from the germline V gene are MNHNS and SASEGT. This chain's CDR3 is CASSEPGQGNTEAFF. The CDR3 coding sequence is TGTGCCAGCAGTGAACCCGGACAGGGTAACACTGAAGCTTTCTTT.

The chain is built from TRBV4-1 and TRBJ1-2; D might be TRBD1 (5 bases). Deletions cut 0 bases from V and 7 bases from J, with 15 bases between. Germline CDR1 and CDR2: MGHRA and YSYEKL. The CDR3 covers 15 residues. In DNA, the CDR3 is TGCGCCAGCAGCCAAGATCGGGGTGGGGGAGGTGGCTACACCTTC. As protein: CASSQDRGGGGGYTF.

J is TRBJ1-3 and V is TRBV5-1; D might be TRBD1 (6 bases). The V gene lost 0 bases and the J gene lost 0 bases, with 7 bases spanning the gap. The length of the CDR3 is 15 residues. The germline V gene has CDR1 SGHRS and CDR2 YFSETQ. CDR3 in amino acids: CASSLGTVSGNTIYF. DNA for the CDR3: TGCGCCAGCAGCTTGGGGACAGTCTCTGGAAACACCATATATTTT. The variable domain in full, with the rest retrieved from reference TRBV5-1 and TRBJ1-3, is KAGVTQTPRYLIKTRGQQVTLSCSPISGHRSVSWYQQTPGQGLQFLFEYFSETQRNKGNFPGRFSGRQFSNSRSEMNVSTLELGDSALYLCASSLGTVSGNTIYFGEGSWLTVV.